This TCR beta chain emerged from a study of blood T cell repertoires in COVID-19. The germline V gene has CDR1 MGHRA and CDR2 YSYEKL. This CDR3 contains 15 residues. Trimming took 8 bases from V and 4 from J, leaving 17 bases between them. Residents of 24 US areas, aged about 18 to 89 years, made up the participants. As originally analysed: Reference gene primer amplification yielded estimated nucleated cell counts. The repertoire was sequenced with immunoSEQ multiplex PCR; TCRdb's copy has only in-frame clones and lacks some. Clone size and V and J calls were adopted from that table, with D and trimming inferred from the DNA. The sample carries approximately 180,000 clones, more than 70% recorded once.

The specimen sequenced was PBMCs or T cells enriched from blood (not recorded which). The rearrangement uses TRBV4-1 and TRBJ2-2; weak D call: TRBD2 (7 bases). This receptor was obtained from a man aged 40-50 years who had recovered from COVID-19. The CDR3 nucleotides read TGCGCCAGCCGCGATTTGGGGGGGCCCACCGGGGAGCTGTTTTTT. Protein: CASRDLGGPTGELFF.